What follows describes a single TCR beta chain. PCR was performed using 60 Vbeta and 13 Jbeta primers. Some clones are missing from TCRdb's copy, which holds only in-frame ones; the method was immunoSEQ multiplex PCR. The sample includes roughly 150,000 clones, 70% to 85% of them seen just once. The source of the sample is a study of cytomegalovirus exposure and HLA in healthy donors. V shed 4 bases and J shed 1 base, with 12 bases lying between them. Germline CDR1 reads SGDLS; CDR2 reads YYNGEE. The length of the CDR3 is 15 residues. The sequencing input was PBMCs. This TCR was sampled from a woman aged 50 to 65 in good health and CMV-seropositive. This chain joins TRBV9 and TRBJ1-3; TRBD1 is a possible D gene (5 bases). The CDR3 loop reads CASSFQGVSGNTIYF. The CDR3 DNA follows: TGTGCCAGCAGCTTCCAAGGGGTATCTGGAAACACCATATATTTT.